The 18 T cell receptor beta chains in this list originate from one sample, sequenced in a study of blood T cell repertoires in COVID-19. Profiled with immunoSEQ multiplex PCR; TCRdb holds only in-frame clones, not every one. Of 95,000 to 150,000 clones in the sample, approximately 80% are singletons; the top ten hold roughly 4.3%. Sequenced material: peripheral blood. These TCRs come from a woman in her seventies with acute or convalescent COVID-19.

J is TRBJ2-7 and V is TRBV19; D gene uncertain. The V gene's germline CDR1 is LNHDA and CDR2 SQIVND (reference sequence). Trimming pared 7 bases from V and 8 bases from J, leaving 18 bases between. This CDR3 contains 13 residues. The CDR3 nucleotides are TGTGCCAGTAACGATGGCGGCCCCTGGAAGCAGTACTTC. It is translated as CASNDGGPWKQYF.

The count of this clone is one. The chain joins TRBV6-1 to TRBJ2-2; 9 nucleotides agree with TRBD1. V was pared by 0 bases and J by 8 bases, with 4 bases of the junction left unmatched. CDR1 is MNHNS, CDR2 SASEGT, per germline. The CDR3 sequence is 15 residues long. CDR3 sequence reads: CASSEAYRGRGELFF. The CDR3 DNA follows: TGTGCCAGCAGTGAAGCTTACAGGGGGCGAGGGGAGCTGTTTTTT.

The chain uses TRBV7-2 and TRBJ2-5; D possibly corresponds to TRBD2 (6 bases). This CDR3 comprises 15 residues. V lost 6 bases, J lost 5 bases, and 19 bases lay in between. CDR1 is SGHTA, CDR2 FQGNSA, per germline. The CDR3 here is CASSPQSGSGETQYF. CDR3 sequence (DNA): TGTGCCAGCAGTCCTCAGTCGGGCAGCGGGGAGACCCAGTACTTC.

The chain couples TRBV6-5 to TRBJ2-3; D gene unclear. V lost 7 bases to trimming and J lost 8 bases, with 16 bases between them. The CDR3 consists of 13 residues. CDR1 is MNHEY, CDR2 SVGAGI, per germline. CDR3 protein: CASKVLNQITQYF. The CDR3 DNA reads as TGTGCCAGCAAGGTACTAAACCAAATTACGCAGTATTTT.

The CDR3 is CSASAANYGYTF. Written as DNA, the CDR3 is TGCAGTGCTAGTGCGGCTAACTATGGCTACACCTTC. The rearrangement links TRBV20-1 to TRBJ1-2, with unresolved D. The CDR3 consists of 12 residues. Germline assignment: CDR1 DFQATT and CDR2 SNEGSKA (reference sequence). V was shortened by 3 bases and J by 0 bases, with 5 bases between the two germline ends.

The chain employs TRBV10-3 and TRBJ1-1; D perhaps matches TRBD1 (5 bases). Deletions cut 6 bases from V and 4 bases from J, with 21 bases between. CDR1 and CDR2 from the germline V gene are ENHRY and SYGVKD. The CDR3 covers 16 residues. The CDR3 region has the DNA TGTGCCATCAGCGGCGACCTCGGGGGAGGGACCACTGAAGCTTTCTTT. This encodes CAISGDLGGGTTEAFF.

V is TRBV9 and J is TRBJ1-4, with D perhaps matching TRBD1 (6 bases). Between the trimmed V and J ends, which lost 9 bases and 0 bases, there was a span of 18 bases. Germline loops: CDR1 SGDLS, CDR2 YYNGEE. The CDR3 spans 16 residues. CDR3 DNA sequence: TGTGCCAAATACGCTATGGACAGTTCAACTAATGAAAAACTGTTTTTT. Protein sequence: CAKYAMDSSTNEKLFF. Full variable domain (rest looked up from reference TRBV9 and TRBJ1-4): DSGVTQTPKHLITATGQRVTLRCSPRSGDLSVYWYQQSLDQGLQFLIQYYNGEERAKGNILERFSAQQFPDLHSELNLSSLELGDSALYFCAKYAMDSSTNEKLFFGSGTQLSVL.

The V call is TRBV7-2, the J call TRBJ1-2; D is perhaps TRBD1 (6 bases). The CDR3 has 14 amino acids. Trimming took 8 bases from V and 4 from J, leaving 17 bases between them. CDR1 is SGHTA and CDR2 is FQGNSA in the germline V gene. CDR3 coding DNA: TGTGCCAGCCGACCTCGGGACACGATCTATGGCTACACCTTC. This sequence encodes CASRPRDTIYGYTF.

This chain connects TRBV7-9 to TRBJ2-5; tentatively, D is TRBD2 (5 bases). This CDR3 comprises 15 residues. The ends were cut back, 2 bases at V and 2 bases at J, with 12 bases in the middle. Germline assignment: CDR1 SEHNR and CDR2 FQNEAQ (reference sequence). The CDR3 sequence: CASSLQSGAQETQYF. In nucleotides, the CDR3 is TGTGCCAGCAGCTTACAGAGCGGCGCTCAAGAGACCCAGTACTTC.

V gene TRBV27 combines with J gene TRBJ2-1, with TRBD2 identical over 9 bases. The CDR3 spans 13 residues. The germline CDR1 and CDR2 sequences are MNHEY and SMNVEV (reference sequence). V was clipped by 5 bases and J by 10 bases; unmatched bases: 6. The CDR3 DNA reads TGTGCCAGCAGTGGACTAGCGCCTCAAGAGCAGTTCTTC. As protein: CASSGLAPQEQFF.

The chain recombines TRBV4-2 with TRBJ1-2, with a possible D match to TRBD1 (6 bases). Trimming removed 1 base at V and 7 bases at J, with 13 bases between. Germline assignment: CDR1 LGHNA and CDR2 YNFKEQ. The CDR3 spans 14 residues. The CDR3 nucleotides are TGTGCCAGCAGCCAAGCTCAGGGGCGAGTTGGCTACACCTTC. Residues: CASSQAQGRVGYTF.

The CDR3 is CSVQTGNYGYTF. CDR3 nucleotides: TGCAGCGTCCAGACTGGAAACTATGGCTACACCTTC. The chain employs TRBV29-1 and TRBJ1-2; D is unclear. V was shortened by 6 bases and J by 2 bases, with 10 bases between the two germline ends. Germline CDR1 is SQVTM and CDR2 is ANQGSEA. This CDR3 spans 12 amino acids.

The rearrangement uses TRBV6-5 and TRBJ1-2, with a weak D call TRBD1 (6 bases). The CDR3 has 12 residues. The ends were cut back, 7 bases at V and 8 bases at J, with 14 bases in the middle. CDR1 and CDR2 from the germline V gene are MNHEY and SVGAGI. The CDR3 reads CASTKAGEGYTF. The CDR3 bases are TGTGCCAGCACCAAAGCAGGGGAAGGCTACACCTTC.

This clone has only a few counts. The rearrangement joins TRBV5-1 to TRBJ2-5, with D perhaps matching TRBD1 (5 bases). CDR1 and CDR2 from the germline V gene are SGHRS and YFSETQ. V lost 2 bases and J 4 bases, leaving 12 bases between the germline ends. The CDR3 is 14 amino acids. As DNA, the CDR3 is TGCGCCAGCAGCTTACAGGATACCCGAGAGACCCAGTACTTC. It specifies CASSLQDTRETQYF. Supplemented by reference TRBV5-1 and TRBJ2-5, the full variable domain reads KAGVTQTPRYLIKTRGQQVTLSCSPISGHRSVSWYQQTPGQGLQFLFEYFSETQRNKGNFPGRFSGRQFSNSRSEMNVSTLELGDSALYLCASSLQDTRETQYFGPGTRLLVL.

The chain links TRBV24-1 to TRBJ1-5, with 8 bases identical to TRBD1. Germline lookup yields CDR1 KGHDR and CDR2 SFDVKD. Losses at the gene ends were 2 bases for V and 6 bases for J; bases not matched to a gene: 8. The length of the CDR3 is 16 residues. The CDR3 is CATSDSGRGLGQPQHF. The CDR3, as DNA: TGTGCCACCAGTGATTCCGGCAGGGGGCTCGGTCAGCCCCAGCATTTT.

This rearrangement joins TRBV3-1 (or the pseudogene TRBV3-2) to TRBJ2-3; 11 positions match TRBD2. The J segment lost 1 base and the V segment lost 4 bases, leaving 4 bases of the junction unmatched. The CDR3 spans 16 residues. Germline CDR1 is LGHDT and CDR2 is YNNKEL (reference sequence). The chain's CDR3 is CASSREGLAGTDTQYF. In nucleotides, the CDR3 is TGTGCCAGCAGCCGCGAGGGACTAGCGGGCACAGATACGCAGTATTTT.

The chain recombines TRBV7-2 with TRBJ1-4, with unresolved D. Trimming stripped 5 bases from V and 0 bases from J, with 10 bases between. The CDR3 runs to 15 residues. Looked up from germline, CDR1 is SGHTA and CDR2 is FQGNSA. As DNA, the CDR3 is TGTGCCAGCAGCCCTCGAGGATCAACTAATGAAAAACTGTTTTTT. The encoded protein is CASSPRGSTNEKLFF.

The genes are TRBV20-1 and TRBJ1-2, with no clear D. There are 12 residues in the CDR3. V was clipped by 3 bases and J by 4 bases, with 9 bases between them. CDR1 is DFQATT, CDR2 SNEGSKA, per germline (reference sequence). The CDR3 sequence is CSASHPSYGYTF. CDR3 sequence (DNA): TGCAGTGCTAGTCACCCCAGCTATGGCTACACCTTC.